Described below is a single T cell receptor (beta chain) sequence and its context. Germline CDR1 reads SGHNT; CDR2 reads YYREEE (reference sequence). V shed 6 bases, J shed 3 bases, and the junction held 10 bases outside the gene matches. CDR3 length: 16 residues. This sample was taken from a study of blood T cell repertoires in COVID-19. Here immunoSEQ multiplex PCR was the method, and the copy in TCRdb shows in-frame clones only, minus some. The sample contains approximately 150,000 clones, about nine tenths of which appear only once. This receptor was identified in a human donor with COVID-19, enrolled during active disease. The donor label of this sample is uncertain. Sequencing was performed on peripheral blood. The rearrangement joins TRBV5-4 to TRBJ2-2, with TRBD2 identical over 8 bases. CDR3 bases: TGTGCCAGCAAGGCCGCAAGCGGGGGAGACACCGGGGAGCTGTTTTTT. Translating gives CASKAASGGDTGELFF.